This TCR beta chain comes out of a study of cytomegalovirus exposure and HLA in healthy donors. Notes on the study in general: A classifier reportedly called cytomegalovirus status with high sensitivity and specificity. An analysis done earlier found most TCR beta V segments productive about 87% or about 30% of the time. In a later analysis, the majority of CMV-associated beta chains seemingly showed HLA restriction.

The PCR used 60 Vbeta and 13 Jbeta primers. Measured with immunoSEQ multiplex PCR; TCRdb has only the in-frame clones, and not every one. This sample has 110,000 to 150,000 clones, with approximately 80% found just once. As to this clone: Its cognate antigen is unknown.

Sequencing was done on a sample of PBMCs. This receptor was taken from a boy younger than 10 in good health and CMV-seronegative.

CDR3 sequence reads: CASSLGDSSGSYEQYF. The DNA of the CDR3 is TGTGCCAGCAGCTTAGGTGATAGTAGCGGTTCCTACGAGCAGTACTTC. This chain links TRBV7-6 with TRBJ2-7, with D tentatively TRBD2 (6 bases). The CDR3 extends over 16 amino acids. Deletions cut 1 base from V and 1 base from J, with 14 bases between. CDR1 is SGHVS, CDR2 FNYEAQ, per germline.